This is a list of T cell receptor beta chains from one sample in a study of blood T cell repertoires in COVID-19. This table comes from immunoSEQ multiplex PCR, and its TCRdb copy is limited to in-frame clones, with some not included. The repertoire holds about 280,000 clones, with around 85% as singletons. Sequenced input: PBMCs or T cells enriched from blood (not recorded which). These receptors originate from a woman aged 45-65 years who had recovered from COVID-19. Each CDR3 is given with its conserved first and last residue.

V,J,CDR3
TRBV6-5,TRBJ1-6,CASSYQGARNSPLHF
TRBV27,TRBJ1-1,CASSFGQHTEAFF
TRBV7-2,TRBJ2-1,CMSRTSGSPITGNEQFF
TRBV6-5,TRBJ1-2,CASSYSQGGGYTF
TRBV5-1,TRBJ2-3,CASNREALEDTQYF
TRBV29-1,TRBJ2-1,CSVERSSGLDEQFF
TRBV7-9,TRBJ2-4,CASSFGTGQNIQYF
TRBV6-5,TRBJ1-3,CASRAQDHSGNTIYF
TRBV5-5,TRBJ1-2,CASSFWQGDNGYTF
TRBV4-2,TRBJ2-7,CASSQGVQGAAYEQYF
TRBV7-7,TRBJ2-2,CASSLAAGPNTGELFF
TRBV9,TRBJ2-1,CASSVYRTGTGEQFF
TRBV19,TRBJ2-5,CASSSPGTAGQETQYF
TRBV18,TRBJ1-1,CASSPMRDHTEAFF
TRBV5-1,TRBJ1-4,CASSLRTSREKLFF
TRBV3-1/TRBV3-2,TRBJ2-1,CASSTFRGGGSYNEQFF
TRBV19,TRBJ1-1,CASSMSSQVLNTEAFF
TRBV5-6,TRBJ1-5,CASSPAGGAGQPQHF
TRBV29-1,TRBJ1-2,CSVESQGGGYTF
TRBV7-7,TRBJ2-1,CASSPQGNNEQFF
TRBV5-6,TRBJ1-2,CASSLFRSNYGYTF
TRBV6-1,TRBJ1-6,CASSEERPSPLHF
TRBV24-1,TRBJ2-7,CATSERSGTGDQEQYF
TRBV5-6,TRBJ1-2,CASRPGQGRYGYTF
TRBV14,TRBJ2-7,CASSQGWGAYEQYF
TRBV29-1,TRBJ1-2,CSVLQDRGLSGYTF
TRBV5-6,TRBJ1-1,CASSENARGRGTEAFF
TRBV13,TRBJ2-7,CASSLGRVGSSYEQYF
TRBV5-4,TRBJ2-3,CASSLDGGRTYTQYF
TRBV11-2,TRBJ1-1,CASSKGTGGYTEAFF
TRBV5-6,TRBJ2-1,CASSLSGGPEQFF
TRBV5-1,TRBJ2-2,CASSFRQGTGELFF
TRBV25-1,TRBJ1-2,CASTPPGTGGFYGYTF
TRBV3-1/TRBV3-2,TRBJ2-5,CASSQDASGGAETQYF
TRBV20-1,TRBJ1-2,CSATVSYGYTF
TRBV7-2,TRBJ1-2,CASSLETGEAYGYTF
TRBV3-1/TRBV3-2,TRBJ1-1,CASSQAGISEAFF
TRBV5-5,TRBJ1-5,CASSLDRFQPQHF
TRBV3-1/TRBV3-2,TRBJ2-1,CASSQPSVLSYNEQFF
TRBV30,TRBJ2-5,CAWSGVSSGGGYQETQYF
TRBV19,TRBJ2-3,CASSIVQGIVTQYF
TRBV11-2,TRBJ1-5,CASSFSSNQPQHF
TRBV27,TRBJ2-1,CASSPTYREYNEQFF
TRBV7-9,TRBJ1-1,CASSPRVASSAEAFF
TRBV11-2,TRBJ2-7,CASSYRFEQYF
TRBV30,TRBJ1-1,CAWVTGVTTEAFF
TRBV14,TRBJ2-7,CASSLRQNSYEQYF
TRBV7-8,TRBJ1-6,CASSYGVINSPLHF
TRBV7-9,TRBJ1-5,CASSLDGGDQPQHF
TRBV7-9,TRBJ2-1,CASSGTSNTYNEQFF
TRBV5-5,TRBJ2-1,CASSLSLAASSYNEQFF
TRBV5-1,TRBJ1-1,CASSLRIQGSEAFF
TRBV4-1,TRBJ2-1,CASSPHKRRHNEQFF
TRBV19,TRBJ1-4,CASTKREKLFF
TRBV15,TRBJ2-3,CATSTGQAPDTQYF
TRBV30,TRBJ1-2,CAWSVLGGHGYTF
TRBV11-2,TRBJ1-4,CASSFTNGDNEKLFF